These 9 T cell receptor beta chains share one sample of origin, sequenced in a study of blood T cell repertoires in COVID-19. Generated by immunoSEQ multiplex PCR, the TCRdb table keeps only in-frame clones and is missing some. Found here are 250,000 to 300,000 clones, 80% to 85% of them singletons; the top ten hold roughly 4.7%. The sequenced sample consisted of PBMCs or T cells enriched from blood (not recorded which). These receptors originate from a man in his forties who had been exposed to COVID-19.

The CDR3 loop is CASSFNSGELFF. CDR3 bases: TGTGCCAGCAGTTTTAACTCCGGGGAGCTGTTTTTT. The rearrangement links TRBV12-3 or TRBV12-4 to TRBJ2-2, with no clear D. Trimming took off 3 bases at V and 6 bases at J, with 5 bases between the two ends. This CDR3 is 12 amino acids long.

The chain combines TRBV4-2 with TRBJ2-5; TRBD2 matches at 7 bases. The CDR3 length is 15 residues. With V trimmed by 0 bases and J by 4 bases, 5 bases remained unmatched. Germline values: CDR1 LGHNA, CDR2 YNFKEQ. The CDR3 here is CASSQDSRGRETQYF. For the CDR3, the DNA is TGTGCCAGCAGCCAAGATTCCCGCGGGAGAGAGACCCAGTACTTC.

The chain couples TRBV2 to TRBJ2-1, with TRBD1 matching 8 bases. CDR3 length: 15 residues. Germline V gene sequence: CDR1 SNHLY, CDR2 FYNNEI. With 6 bases clipped from V and 1 base from J, the junction kept 5 bases outside the gene matches. The CDR3 here is CASRATGGSYNEQFF. The CDR3 DNA is TGTGCCAGCAGGGCAACAGGGGGGTCCTACAATGAGCAGTTCTTC.

This chain uses TRBV7-8 with TRBJ2-7, with D tentatively TRBD2 (6 bases). In germline, CDR1 is SGHVS, CDR2 FQNEAQ. This CDR3 is built from 16 residues. V dropped 4 bases and J dropped 0 bases, with 16 bases sitting between them. Here the CDR3 DNA reads TGTGCCAGCAGCTCCTCCGGGACTCCTTACTCCTACGAGCAGTACTTC. The encoded protein is CASSSSGTPYSYEQYF.

The V and J genes are TRBV19 and TRBJ1-2; 7 nucleotides align to TRBD1. Germline CDR1 and CDR2: LNHDA and SQIVND (reference sequence). CDR3 size: 13 residues. Trimming took 3 bases from V and 10 from J; bases not matched to a gene: 8. The CDR3 region is CASSIEGASVYTF. The DNA for the CDR3 is TGTGCCAGTAGTATTGAGGGGGCCAGTGTCTACACCTTC.

The genes are TRBV19 and TRBJ1-1, with 8 bases lining up with TRBD1. From germline, CDR1 is LNHDA and CDR2 SQIVND (reference sequence). This CDR3 is built from 16 residues. Trimming at V came to 3 bases and at J to 3 bases, leaving 9 bases not matched to a gene. CDR3 bases: TGTGCCAGTAGTATTCGACAGGGGATTATCGACACTGAAGCTTTCTTT. It yields the protein CASSIRQGIIDTEAFF.

This clone was counted a single time. The chain couples TRBV9 to TRBJ2-1; D is unclear. The CDR3 covers 12 residues. Looked up from germline, CDR1 is SGDLS and CDR2 is YYNGEE. V shed 4 bases and J shed 7 bases, with 9 bases lying between them. CDR3: CASSPQWNEQFF. CDR3 nucleotides: TGTGCCAGCAGCCCCCAGTGGAATGAGCAGTTCTTC.

This clone occurred once. The CDR3 bases are TGTGCCAGCAGCGCAAAACAGGGGAGGAATGAAAAACTGTTTTTT. Amino acids: CASSAKQGRNEKLFF. This chain joins TRBV9 and TRBJ1-4, with TRBD1 matching over 7 bases. Germline CDR1 SGDLS, CDR2 YYNGEE. The CDR3 contains 15 residues. V was clipped by 3 bases and J by 5 bases; unmatched bases: 7.

J is TRBJ1-5 and V is TRBV30, with TRBD1 as a possible D gene (6 bases). Germline lookup yields CDR1 GTSNPN and CDR2 SVGIG (reference sequence). The CDR3 loop spans 13 amino acids. V was clipped by 4 bases and J by 5 bases, with 12 bases between them. CDR3 DNA: TGTGCCTGGAACCAACAGGGTGATCAGCCCCAGCATTTT. This encodes CAWNQQGDQPQHF.